This T cell receptor (beta chain) derives from a study of blood T cells in healthy people across ages. A note on this clonotype: The antigen is unknown.

The second PCR ran about 6 to 12 cycles with a sample-barcoded 5' primer and J-beta primers. Each CDR3 protein gets one entry after TCRdb re-called the 5' RACE reads with MiXCR. Of roughly 1,800,000 distinct CDR3 sequences in the sample, 49% are singletons; the top ten hold around 2.1%. Study-wide findings and caveats: With age, beta diversity per million T cells declined roughly linearly, significantly by 40.

Source material: blood. The sequence derives from a woman aged 40 to 49 in good health.

CDR3 sequence reads: CASSWTRGSSTDTQYF. CDR3 nucleotides: TGCGCCAGCAGCTGGACCAGAGGATCTAGCACAGATACGCAGTATTTT. The chain carries TRBV5-1 and TRBJ2-3; D is unclear. The CDR3 is made up of 16 amino acids. Trimming took 3 bases from V and 0 from J, leaving 14 bases between them. Per germline, CDR1 SGHRS and CDR2 YFSETQ.